This T cell receptor (beta chain) was observed in a study of post-analysis software for immune sequencing data. Findings and limits, study-wide: In patients, about five TRBV segments were more frequent than in controls, with TRBV5-6, TRBV5-1 and TRBV20-1 among them. When compared against controls, multiple sclerosis patients showed significantly lower normalized Chao1 diversity. Batch-matched samples strongly co-clustered by F measure.

The sample holds a few counts of this clonotype. The antigen remains undetermined. CDR3 length: 18 amino acids. Germline V gives CDR1 KGHSH, CDR2 LQKENI. Trimming removed 6 bases at V and 8 bases at J, with 29 bases between. Researchers reported that TCR beta cDNA libraries carried unique molecular identifiers. T cells numbering roughly 1 to 10 million yielded approximately 500,000 cDNA molecules. In TCRdb, the PCR reads were re-called with MiXCR into one record per CDR3 protein. The table includes 600,000 to 700,000 distinct CDR3 sequences, approximately 59% detected once. The clonotype originates from a girl aged 2-9 years with multiple sclerosis. Sequencing used blood. The V gene is TRBV18, the J gene TRBJ2-4; perhaps TRBD1 as D (5 bases). CDR3 nucleotides: TGTGCCAGCTCCCGAAGCCGAATTCAAGGGGTGGTTGTAGACATTCAGTACTTC. Residues: CASSRSRIQGVVVDIQYF. The whole variable domain, filled in from reference TRBV18 and TRBJ2-4, reads NAGVMQNPRHLVRRRGQEARLRCSPMKGHSHVYWYRQLPEEGLKFMVYLQKENIIDESGMPKERFSAEFPKEGPSILRIQQVVRGDSAAYFCASSRSRIQGVVVDIQYFGAGTRLSVL.